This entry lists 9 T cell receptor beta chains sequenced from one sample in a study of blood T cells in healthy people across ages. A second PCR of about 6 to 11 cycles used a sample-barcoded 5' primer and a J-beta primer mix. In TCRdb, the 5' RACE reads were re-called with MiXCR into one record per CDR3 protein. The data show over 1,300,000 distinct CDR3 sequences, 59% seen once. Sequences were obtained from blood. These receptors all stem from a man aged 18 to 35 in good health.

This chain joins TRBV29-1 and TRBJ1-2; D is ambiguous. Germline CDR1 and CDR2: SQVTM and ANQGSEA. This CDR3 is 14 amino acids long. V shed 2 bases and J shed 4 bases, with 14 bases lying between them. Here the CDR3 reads CSVELNLPAYGYTF. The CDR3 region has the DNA TGCAGCGTTGAATTAAACCTTCCCGCCTATGGCTACACCTTC.

This CDR3 is CASRSTGTEYGYTF. In DNA form, the CDR3 reads TGTGCCAGCAGGTCCACAGGGACGGAGTATGGCTACACCTTC. The chain uses TRBV2 and TRBJ1-2, with D perhaps matching TRBD1 (6 bases). With 6 bases removed from V and 5 bases from J, the gap between germline ends came to 16 bases. Germline V gene lookup returns CDR1 SNHLY and CDR2 FYNNEI. This CDR3 has 14 amino acids.

Written as DNA, the CDR3 is TGTGCCAGCAGTCCGGGGAGTGCCTACAATGAGCAGTTCTTC. Its protein product is CASSPGSAYNEQFF. V usage is TRBV6-6 and J usage is TRBJ2-1; maybe TRBD2 (5 bases). CDR1 and CDR2 (germline): MNHNY, SVGAGI (reference sequence). V lost 5 bases, J lost 2 bases, and 10 bases lay in between. CDR3 length equals 14 residues.

The CDR3 loop is CASSSDILAKNIQYF. In DNA, the CDR3 is TGTGCCAGCAGCTCCGACATACTAGCCAAAAACATTCAGTACTTC. The rearrangement links TRBV3-1 to TRBJ2-4; D gene unclear. The CDR3 has 15 residues. Trimming took 5 bases from V and 0 from J, leaving 11 bases between them. Germline assignment: CDR1 LGHDT and CDR2 YNNKEL (reference sequence).

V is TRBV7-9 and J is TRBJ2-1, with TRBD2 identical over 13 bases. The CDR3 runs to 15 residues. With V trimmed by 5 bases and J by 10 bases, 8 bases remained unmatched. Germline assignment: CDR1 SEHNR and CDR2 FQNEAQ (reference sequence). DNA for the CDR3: TGTGCCAGCAGCCCTGGACTAGCGGGAGCCTGGGAGCAGTTCTTC. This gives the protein CASSPGLAGAWEQFF.

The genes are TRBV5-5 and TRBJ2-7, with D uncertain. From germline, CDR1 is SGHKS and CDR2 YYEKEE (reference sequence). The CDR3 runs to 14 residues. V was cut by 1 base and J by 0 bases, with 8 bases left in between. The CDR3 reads CASSLLARSYEQYF. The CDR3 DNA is TGTGCCAGCAGCTTGTTGGCGCGCTCCTACGAGCAGTACTTC.

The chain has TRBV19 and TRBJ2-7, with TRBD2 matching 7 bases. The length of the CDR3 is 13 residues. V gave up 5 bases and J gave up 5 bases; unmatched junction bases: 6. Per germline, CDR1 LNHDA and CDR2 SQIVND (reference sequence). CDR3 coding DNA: TGTGCCAGTAGTTATTCAGGGAGGGACGAGCAGTACTTC. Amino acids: CASSYSGRDEQYF.

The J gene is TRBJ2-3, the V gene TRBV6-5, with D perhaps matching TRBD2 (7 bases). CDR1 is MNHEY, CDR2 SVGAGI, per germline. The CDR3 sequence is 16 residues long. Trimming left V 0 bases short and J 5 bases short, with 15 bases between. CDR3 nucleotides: TGTGCCAGCAGTTACTCGAGACGGGGGGCTATAGATACGCAGTATTTT. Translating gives CASSYSRRGAIDTQYF.

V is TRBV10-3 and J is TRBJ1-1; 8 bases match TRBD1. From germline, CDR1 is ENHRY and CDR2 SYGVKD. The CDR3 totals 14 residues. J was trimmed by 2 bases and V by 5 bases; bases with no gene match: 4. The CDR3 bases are TGTGCCATCAGTAAACAGGGGGAAAACACTGAAGCTTTCTTT. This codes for CAISKQGENTEAFF.